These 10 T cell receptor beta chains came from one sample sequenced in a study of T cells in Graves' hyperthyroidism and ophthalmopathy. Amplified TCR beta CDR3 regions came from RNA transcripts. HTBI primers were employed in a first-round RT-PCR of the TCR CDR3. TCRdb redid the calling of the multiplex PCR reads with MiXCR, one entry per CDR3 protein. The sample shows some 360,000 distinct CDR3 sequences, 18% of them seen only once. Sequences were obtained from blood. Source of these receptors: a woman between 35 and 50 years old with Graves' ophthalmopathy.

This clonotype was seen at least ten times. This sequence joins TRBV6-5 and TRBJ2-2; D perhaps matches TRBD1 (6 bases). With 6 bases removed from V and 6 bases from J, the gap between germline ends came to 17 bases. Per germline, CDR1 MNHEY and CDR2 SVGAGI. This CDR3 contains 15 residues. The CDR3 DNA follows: TGTGCCAGCAGCCCAAACAGGGAAGTTGCCGGGGAGCTGTTTTTT. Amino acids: CASSPNREVAGELFF.

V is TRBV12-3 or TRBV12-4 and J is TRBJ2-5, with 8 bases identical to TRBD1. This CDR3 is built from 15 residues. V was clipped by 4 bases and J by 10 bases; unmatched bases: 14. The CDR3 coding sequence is TGTGCCAGCAGTTATGGGACAGGACGAGGAGGGAGCCAGTACTTC. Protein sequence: CASSYGTGRGGSQYF.

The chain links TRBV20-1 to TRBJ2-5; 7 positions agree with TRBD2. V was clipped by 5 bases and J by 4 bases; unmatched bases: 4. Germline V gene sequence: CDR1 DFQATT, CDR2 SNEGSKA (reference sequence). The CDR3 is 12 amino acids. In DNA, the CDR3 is TGCAGTGCTCGGACTAGTACAGAGACCCAGTACTTC. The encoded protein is CSARTSTETQYF.

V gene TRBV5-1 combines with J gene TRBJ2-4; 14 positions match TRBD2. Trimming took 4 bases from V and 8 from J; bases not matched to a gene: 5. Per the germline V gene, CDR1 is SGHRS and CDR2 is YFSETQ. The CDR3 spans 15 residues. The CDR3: CASSKGTSGGDIQYF. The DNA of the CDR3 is TGCGCCAGCAGCAAAGGGACTAGCGGGGGAGACATTCAGTACTTC.

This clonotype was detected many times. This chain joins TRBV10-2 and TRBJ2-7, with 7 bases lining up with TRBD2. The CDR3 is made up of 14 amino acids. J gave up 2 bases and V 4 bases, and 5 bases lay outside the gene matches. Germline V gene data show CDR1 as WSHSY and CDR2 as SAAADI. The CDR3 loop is CASSVGTITYEQYF. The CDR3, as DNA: TGCGCCAGCAGTGTTGGGACTATAACCTACGAGCAGTACTTC.

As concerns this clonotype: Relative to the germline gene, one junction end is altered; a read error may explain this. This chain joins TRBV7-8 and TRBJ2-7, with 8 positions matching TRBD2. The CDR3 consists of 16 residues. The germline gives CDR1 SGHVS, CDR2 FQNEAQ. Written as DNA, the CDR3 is TGTGCCAGCAGCTTAGTTTCGGTAGCGGGGACCTATGAGCAGTACTTC. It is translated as CASSLVSVAGTYEQYF.

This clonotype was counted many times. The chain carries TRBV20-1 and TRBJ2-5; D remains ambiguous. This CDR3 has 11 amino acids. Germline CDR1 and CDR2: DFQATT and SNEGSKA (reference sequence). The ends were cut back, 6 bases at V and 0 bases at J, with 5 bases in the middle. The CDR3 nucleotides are TGCAGTGCGCAAAACCAAGAGACCCAGTACTTC. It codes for CSAQNQETQYF.

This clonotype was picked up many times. CDR3 nucleotides: TGTGCCAGCAGTTTGGTGGTAGCGGGAGGGACTACCCGGTACGAGCAGTACTTC. This gives the protein CASSLVVAGGTTRYEQYF. V is TRBV12-3 or TRBV12-4 and J is TRBJ2-7, with 11 bases matching TRBD2. V gave up 3 bases and J gave up 4 bases; unmatched junction bases: 14. The CDR3 has 18 residues.

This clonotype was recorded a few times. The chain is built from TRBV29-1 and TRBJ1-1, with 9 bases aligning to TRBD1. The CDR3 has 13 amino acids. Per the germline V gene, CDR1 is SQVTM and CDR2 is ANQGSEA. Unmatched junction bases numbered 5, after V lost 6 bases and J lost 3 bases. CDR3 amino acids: CSVQQGAYTEAFF. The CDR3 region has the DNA TGCAGCGTCCAACAGGGGGCTTACACTGAAGCTTTCTTT.

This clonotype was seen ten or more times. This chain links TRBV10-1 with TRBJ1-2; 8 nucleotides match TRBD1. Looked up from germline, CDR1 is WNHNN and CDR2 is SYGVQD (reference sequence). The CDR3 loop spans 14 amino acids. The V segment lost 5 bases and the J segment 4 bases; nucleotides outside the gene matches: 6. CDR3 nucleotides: TGCGCCAGCAGTCCCACAGGGGGTTTCTATGGCTACACCTTC. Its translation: CASSPTGGFYGYTF.